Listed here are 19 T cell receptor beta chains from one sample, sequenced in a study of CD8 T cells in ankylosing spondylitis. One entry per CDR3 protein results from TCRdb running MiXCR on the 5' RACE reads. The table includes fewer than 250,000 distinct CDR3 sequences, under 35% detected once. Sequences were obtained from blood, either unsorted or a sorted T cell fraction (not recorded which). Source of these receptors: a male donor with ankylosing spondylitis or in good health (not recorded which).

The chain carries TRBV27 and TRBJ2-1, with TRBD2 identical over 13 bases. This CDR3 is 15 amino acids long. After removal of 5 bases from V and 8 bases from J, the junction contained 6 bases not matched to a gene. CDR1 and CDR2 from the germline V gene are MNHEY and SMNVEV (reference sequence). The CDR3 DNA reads TGTGCCAGCAGTACTAGCGGGGGGGCCGTAGATGAGCAGTTCTTC. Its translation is CASSTSGGAVDEQFF.

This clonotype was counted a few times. CDR3 DNA sequence: TGCAGTGCTAAAAAAAACAATGAGCAGTTCTTC. Translating it yields CSAKKNNEQFF. The chain carries TRBV20-1 and TRBJ2-1; D uncertain. The CDR3 is made up of 11 amino acids. The V gene lost 4 bases and the J gene lost 5 bases, with 6 bases spanning the gap. From germline, CDR1 is DFQATT and CDR2 SNEGSKA (reference sequence).

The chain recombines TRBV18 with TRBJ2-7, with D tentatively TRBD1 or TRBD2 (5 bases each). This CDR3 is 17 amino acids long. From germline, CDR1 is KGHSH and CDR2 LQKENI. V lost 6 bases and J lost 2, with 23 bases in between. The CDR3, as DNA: TGTGCCAGCTCGAATCCGGGGCAATCCCTAAGAACCTACGAGCAGTACTTC. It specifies CASSNPGQSLRTYEQYF.

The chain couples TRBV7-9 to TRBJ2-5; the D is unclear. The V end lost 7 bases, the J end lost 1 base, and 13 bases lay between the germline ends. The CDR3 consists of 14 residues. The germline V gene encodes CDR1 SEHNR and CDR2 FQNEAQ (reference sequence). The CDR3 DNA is TGTGCCAGCATCCCCCCGGTGGTCCAAGAGACCCAGTACTTC. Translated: CASIPPVVQETQYF.

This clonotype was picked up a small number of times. For the CDR3, the DNA is TGCAGTGCTAAGTGGCAGGGGATTGTGTACGAGCAGTACTTC. It specifies CSAKWQGIVYEQYF. The chain couples TRBV20-1 to TRBJ2-7; possibly TRBD1 for D (6 bases). V lost 4 bases to trimming and J lost 4 bases, with 17 bases between them. The CDR3 runs 14 residues. Germline loops: CDR1 DFQATT, CDR2 SNEGSKA (reference sequence).

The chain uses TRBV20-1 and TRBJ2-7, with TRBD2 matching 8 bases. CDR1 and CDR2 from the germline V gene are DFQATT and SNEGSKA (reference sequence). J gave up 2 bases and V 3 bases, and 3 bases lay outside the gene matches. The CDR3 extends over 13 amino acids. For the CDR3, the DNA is TGCAGTGCTAGGAAGACTAGCGCCTACGAGCAGTACTTC. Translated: CSARKTSAYEQYF.

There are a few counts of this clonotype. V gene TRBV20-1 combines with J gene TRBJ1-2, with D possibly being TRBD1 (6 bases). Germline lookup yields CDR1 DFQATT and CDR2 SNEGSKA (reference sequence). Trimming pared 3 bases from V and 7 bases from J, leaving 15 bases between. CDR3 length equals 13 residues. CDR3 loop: CSARGRAGAGYTF. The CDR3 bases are TGCAGTGCTAGGGGAAGGGCAGGGGCTGGCTACACCTTC.

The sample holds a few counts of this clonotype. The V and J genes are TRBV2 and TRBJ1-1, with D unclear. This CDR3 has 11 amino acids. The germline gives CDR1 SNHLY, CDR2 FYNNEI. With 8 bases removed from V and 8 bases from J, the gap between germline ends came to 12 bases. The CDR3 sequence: CASVAAAEAFF. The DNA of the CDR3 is TGTGCCAGCGTAGCGGCGGCGGAAGCTTTCTTT.

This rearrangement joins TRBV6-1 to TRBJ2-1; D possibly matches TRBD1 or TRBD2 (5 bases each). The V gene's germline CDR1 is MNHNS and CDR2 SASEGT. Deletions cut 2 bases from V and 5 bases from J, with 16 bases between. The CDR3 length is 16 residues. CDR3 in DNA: TGTGCCAGCAGTGAATTTTGGGACCAGCGCCACAATGAGCAGTTCTTC. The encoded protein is CASSEFWDQRHNEQFF.

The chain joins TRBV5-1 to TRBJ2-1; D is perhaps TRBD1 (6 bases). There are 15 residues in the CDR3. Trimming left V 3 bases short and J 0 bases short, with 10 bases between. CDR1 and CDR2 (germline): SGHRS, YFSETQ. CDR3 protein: CASSSDRSSYNEQFF. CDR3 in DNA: TGCGCCAGCAGCTCGGACAGAAGCTCCTACAATGAGCAGTTCTTC.

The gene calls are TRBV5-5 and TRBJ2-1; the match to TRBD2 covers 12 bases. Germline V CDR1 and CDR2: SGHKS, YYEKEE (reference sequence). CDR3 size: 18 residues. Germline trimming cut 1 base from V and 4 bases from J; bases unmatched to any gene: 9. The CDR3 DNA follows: TGTGCCAGCAGCTTGAATTGGGCTAGCGGGGGGGCTTACAATGAGCAGTTCTTC. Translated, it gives CASSLNWASGGAYNEQFF.

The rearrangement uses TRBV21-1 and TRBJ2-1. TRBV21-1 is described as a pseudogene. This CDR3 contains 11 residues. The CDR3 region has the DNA TGTGCCAGCAGCATCTTCCATGAGCAGTTCTTC. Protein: CASSIFHEQFF.

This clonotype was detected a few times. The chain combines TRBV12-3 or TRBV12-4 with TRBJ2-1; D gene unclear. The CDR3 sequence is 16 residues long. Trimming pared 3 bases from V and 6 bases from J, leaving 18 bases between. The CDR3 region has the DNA TGTGCCAGCAGTTTGATGAATAGCCAGGCACCCAATGAGCAGTTCTTC. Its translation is CASSLMNSQAPNEQFF.

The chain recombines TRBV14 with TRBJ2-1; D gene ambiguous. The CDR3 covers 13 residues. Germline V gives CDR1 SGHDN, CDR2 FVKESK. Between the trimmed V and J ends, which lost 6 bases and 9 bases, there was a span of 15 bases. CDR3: CASRGPAWGEQFF. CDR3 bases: TGTGCCAGCAGGGGCCCGGCGTGGGGTGAGCAGTTCTTC.

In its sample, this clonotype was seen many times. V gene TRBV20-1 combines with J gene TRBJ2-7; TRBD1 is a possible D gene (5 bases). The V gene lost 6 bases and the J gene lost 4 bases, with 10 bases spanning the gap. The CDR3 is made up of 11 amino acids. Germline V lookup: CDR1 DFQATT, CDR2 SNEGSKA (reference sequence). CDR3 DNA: TGCAGTGCAACAGGCAATTACGAGCAGTACTTC. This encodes CSATGNYEQYF.

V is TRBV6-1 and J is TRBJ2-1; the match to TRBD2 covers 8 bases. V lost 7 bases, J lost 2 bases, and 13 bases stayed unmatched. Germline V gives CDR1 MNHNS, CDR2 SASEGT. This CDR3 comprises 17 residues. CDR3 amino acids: CASTSTAGTRPYNEQFF. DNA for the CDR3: TGTGCCAGCACCTCCACGGCCGGGACTAGGCCCTACAATGAGCAGTTCTTC.

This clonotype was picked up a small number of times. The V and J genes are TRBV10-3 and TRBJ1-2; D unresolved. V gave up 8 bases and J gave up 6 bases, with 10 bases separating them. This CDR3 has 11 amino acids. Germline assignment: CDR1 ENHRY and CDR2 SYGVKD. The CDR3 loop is CAIFFLNGYTF. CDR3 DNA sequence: TGTGCCATCTTTTTCCTTAATGGCTACACCTTC.

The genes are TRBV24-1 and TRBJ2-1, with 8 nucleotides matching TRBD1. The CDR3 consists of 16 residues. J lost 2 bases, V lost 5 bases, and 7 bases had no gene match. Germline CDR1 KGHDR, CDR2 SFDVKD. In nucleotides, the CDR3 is TGTGCCACCAGTGCAAGCGGACAGGGACCCTACAATGAGCAGTTCTTC. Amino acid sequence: CATSASGQGPYNEQFF.

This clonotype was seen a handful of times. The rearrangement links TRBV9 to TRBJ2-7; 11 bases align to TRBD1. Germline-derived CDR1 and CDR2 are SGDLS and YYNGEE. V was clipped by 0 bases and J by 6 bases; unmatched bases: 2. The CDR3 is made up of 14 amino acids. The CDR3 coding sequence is TGTGCCAGCAGCGTAGCCGGGACAGGGGGCGAGCAGTACTTC. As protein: CASSVAGTGGEQYF.